The clone carrying this T cell receptor beta chain was counted many times. The antigen is not known. Using immunoSEQ multiplex PCR, the repertoire was profiled, and TCRdb retains in-frame clones only, with some absent. Among around 200,000 clones listed, around 70% were seen once. The data stem from a study of cytotoxic CD8 clonotypes in ibrutinib-treated CLL. Overall study results and limits: Sustained-remission and progressing patients' sampling times differed.

The germline CDR1 and CDR2 sequences are SGDLS and YYNGEE. Germline trimming cut 3 bases from V and 5 bases from J; bases unmatched to any gene: 7. CDR3 length: 15 amino acids. The sequence derives from a human donor with chronic lymphocytic leukemia. The chain links TRBV9 to TRBJ1-4, with 7 nucleotides matching TRBD1. The sequenced sample was PBMCs, obtained after 12 months of ibrutinib treatment. CDR3 protein: CASSGRTGGNEKLFF. The CDR3 coding sequence is TGTGCCAGCAGCGGTAGGACAGGCGGAAATGAAAAACTGTTTTTT.